What follows describes a single T cell receptor beta chain. The antigen is not known. Other DNA sequences from this sample encode an identical CDR3 as well. Trimming left V 0 bases short and J 7 bases short, with 15 bases between. Germline values: CDR1 SGHAT, CDR2 FQNNGV. The CDR3 is 15 residues long. These data belong to a study of cytomegalovirus exposure and HLA in healthy donors. Researchers ran the PCR with 60 Vbeta and 13 Jbeta primers. Repertoires were generated with immunoSEQ multiplex PCR, while TCRdb's copy carries only in-frame clones and drops some. The sample includes around 130,000 clones, approximately 8% of them seen just once. Donors sampled were nominally healthy, though unrecorded immune exposures were likely. Study results and limitations: The study labeled more than 150 TCR beta chains cytomegalovirus-associated.

The chain recombines TRBV11-2 with TRBJ1-2; possible D gene TRBD1, 5 bases. Material: PBMCs. The TCR sequence derives from a woman aged 40 to 49 in good health and CMV-seropositive. This chain's CDR3 is CASSLDRGGGGGYTF. The CDR3 nucleotides are TGTGCCAGCAGCTTAGATCGGGGCGGCGGGGGTGGCTACACCTTC.